Sequencing of this T cell receptor (beta chain) was carried out in a study of PD-L1 blockade in urothelial cancer. Data came from immunoSEQ multiplex PCR; TCRdb stores just in-frame clones and leaves some out. In the table there are tens of thousands of clones, roughly 82% of which are singletons. Noted time point: pretreatment peripheral blood. Each patient gave between 1 and 8 samples, pretreatment and on-treatment. Trimming took 4 bases from V and 3 from J; bases not matched to a gene: 2. Germline CDR1 and CDR2: SGHAT and FQDESV (reference sequence). CDR3 size: 14 residues. This sample comprised PBMCs, obtained around atezolizumab (anti-PD-L1) treatment. The chain couples TRBV11-1 to TRBJ2-7, with 11 bases fitting TRBD2. The sequence was obtained from a man aged 60-69 years with urothelial cancer. DNA for the CDR3: TGTGCCAGCAGCTCCGGGACTAGCGGCTACGAGCAGTACTTC. Protein product: CASSSGTSGYEQYF.